This T cell receptor (beta chain) appears in the sequencing data of a study of control samples from healthy donors and cancer patients. Here immunoSEQ multiplex PCR was the method, and the copy in TCRdb shows in-frame clones only, minus some. The sample lists about 120,000 clones, around 88% occurring once. As to this clone: Other DNA sequences of this sample code for an identical CDR3.

Germline assignment: CDR1 SGHDT and CDR2 YYEEEE. V was cut by 1 base and J by 0 bases, with 8 bases left in between. The CDR3 runs to 15 residues. This chain uses TRBV5-6 with TRBJ2-4; D remains unclear. This TCR was sampled from a man aged 40-50 years in good health. The sample was blood. The CDR3 bases are TGTGCCAGCAGCTTGAGGGCTCTAGCCAAAAACATTCAGTACTTC. Translated, it gives CASSLRALAKNIQYF.